The 11 T cell receptor beta chains given below trace back to one sample, sequenced in a study of early T cells in non-severe SARS-CoV-2 infection (dated by TCRdb to the early 2020s). Libraries were prepared through 5' RACE. Sequencing took place on a NextSeq 500. TCRdb itself trimmed the public reads at Q25 with fastp, ran MiXCR and retained productive beta chains. Under each unique CDR3 protein, matching rows form one entry showing the most common genes and DNA. The sample has approximately 35,000 distinct CDR3 sequences on record, around 4% of them singletons. The ten most abundant clones make up 5.5% to 6% of the sample. Sequencing used whole blood. These TCRs come from an adult who was a healthcare worker with PCR-confirmed SARS-CoV-2 infection or an uninfected control (not recorded which).

The sample holds many counts of this clonotype. The chain is built from TRBV9 and TRBJ2-1, with 10 bases identical to TRBD2. In germline, CDR1 is SGDLS, CDR2 YYNGEE. V was clipped by 3 bases and J by 0 bases; unmatched bases: 0. The CDR3 has 15 residues. CDR3 residues: CASSASGSSYNEQFF. CDR3 nucleotides: TGTGCCAGCAGCGCTAGCGGGAGCTCCTACAATGAGCAGTTCTTC.

This clonotype was detected ten times or more. This chain uses TRBV27 with TRBJ1-5; tentative D call: TRBD1 (5 bases). This CDR3 spans 15 amino acids. Germline CDR1 reads MNHEY; CDR2 reads SMNVEV (reference sequence). Trimming removed 3 bases from V and 4 bases from J, with 13 bases in between. The CDR3 is CASSFQGAGNQPQHF. CDR3 nucleotides: TGTGCCAGCAGTTTCCAGGGAGCGGGGAATCAGCCCCAGCATTTT.

Ten or more counts support this clonotype. The V gene is TRBV5-4, the J gene TRBJ2-1, with 7 bases fitting TRBD1. This CDR3 spans 14 amino acids. V was pared by 2 bases and J by 8 bases, with 7 bases of the junction left unmatched. Germline CDR1 is SGHNT and CDR2 is YYREEE (reference sequence). The CDR3 spells CASSFRQGVDEQFF. CDR3 nucleotide sequence: TGTGCCAGCAGCTTTAGGCAGGGGGTCGATGAGCAGTTCTTC.

This clonotype was seen ten or more times. The chain uses TRBV7-9 and TRBJ2-1; possibly TRBD2 for D (5 bases). The germline V and J ends were trimmed by 0 bases and 7 bases, with 13 bases remaining between them. This CDR3 spans 15 amino acids. Germline assignment: CDR1 SEHNR and CDR2 FQNEAQ (reference sequence). The CDR3 region is CASSLASLAVNEQFF. DNA of the CDR3: TGTGCCAGCAGCTTAGCTTCCCTAGCCGTGAATGAGCAGTTCTTC. The variable domain in full, completed from reference TRBV7-9 and TRBJ2-1, reads DTGVSQNPRHKITKRGQNVTFRCDPISEHNRLYWYRQTLGQGPEFLTYFQNEAQLEKSRLLSDRFSAERPKGSFSTLEIQRTEQGDSAMYLCASSLASLAVNEQFFGPGTRLTVL.

In its sample, this clonotype was seen many times. V gene TRBV20-1 combines with J gene TRBJ2-7, with TRBD1 as a possible D gene (6 bases). This CDR3 is built from 14 residues. CDR1 and CDR2 (germline): DFQATT, SNEGSKA (reference sequence). The CDR3 loop is CTAGERRGGYEQYF. The CDR3 region has the DNA TGCACCGCTGGAGAAAGGCGAGGGGGCTACGAGCAGTACTTC.

This clonotype was seen at least ten times. The rearrangement links TRBV7-3 to TRBJ2-7; 7 nucleotides align to TRBD2. Losses at the gene ends were 5 bases for V and 6 bases for J; bases not matched to a gene: 7. From germline, CDR1 is SGHTA and CDR2 FQGTGA. There are 13 residues in the CDR3. This CDR3 reads CASSNNPSGEQYF. CDR3 nucleotide sequence: TGTGCCAGCAGCAATAACCCTAGCGGCGAGCAGTACTTC.

This clonotype was recorded many times. The chain uses TRBV7-9 and TRBJ2-5; maybe TRBD2 (5 bases). The CDR3 has 13 residues. The ends were cut back, 3 bases at V and 4 bases at J, with 9 bases in the middle. The germline gives CDR1 SEHNR, CDR2 FQNEAQ (reference sequence). The CDR3 DNA reads TGTGCCAGCAGCTTCGATGGGAGAGAGACCCAGTACTTC. It translates to CASSFDGRETQYF.

In the case of this clonotype: This may be a read error, as it is one base from a much larger clone. The rearrangement joins TRBV2 to TRBJ2-3; 9 positions agree with TRBD2. Germline V lookup: CDR1 SNHLY, CDR2 FYNNEI. Trimming cost V 8 bases and J 6 bases; bases outside gene matches: 12. The CDR3 has 15 amino acids. CDR3 loop: CASGTGGGASDTQYF. The CDR3 DNA is TGTGCCAGCGGGACTGGCGGGGGGGCCTCGGATACGCAGTATTTT.

This clonotype was observed many times. The chain uses TRBV5-1 and TRBJ1-5, with TRBD1 matching over 9 bases. In germline, CDR1 is SGHRS, CDR2 YFSETQ. The CDR3 contains 15 residues. The junction had 3 bases not matched to a gene; V was cut back by 4 bases and J by 1 base. CDR3 DNA: TGCGCCAGCAGCGCCGGACAGGGGAGCAATCAGCCCCAGCATTTT. Its translation is CASSAGQGSNQPQHF.

The CDR3 sequence is CASSFSLADYEQYF. For the CDR3, the DNA is TGTGCCAGCAGTTTTTCCCTGGCGGACTACGAGCAGTACTTC. The chain employs TRBV12-3 or TRBV12-4 and TRBJ2-7; D call uncertain. CDR3 length: 14 amino acids. V shed 3 bases and J shed 3 bases, with 12 bases lying between them.

This clonotype was detected a few times. This chain uses TRBV20-1 with TRBJ1-2, with D hard to call. Germline V gene data show CDR1 as DFQATT and CDR2 as SNEGSKA (reference sequence). This CDR3 region has 12 residues. Trimming pared 5 bases from V and 3 bases from J, leaving 10 bases between. As DNA, the CDR3 is TGCAGTGCTTCGGACGGCGACTATGGCTACACCTTC. The encoded protein is CSASDGDYGYTF.